The rows below give T cell receptor beta chains drawn from one sample of a study of blood T cell repertoires in COVID-19. Method: immunoSEQ multiplex PCR; TCRdb's copy keeps in-frame clones and lacks some. The sample shows about 220,000 clones, around 84% of them seen only once. Material for sequencing was peripheral blood. Every receptor here comes from a man aged 50-59 years with active or convalescent COVID-19. Both conserved end residues are part of each CDR3. The order of the fields is J gene, V gene, D gene, clone size, CDR3 protein, CDR3 DNA. D genes are given only for firm matches. The listing skips clone size in some rows; elsewhere it reads once, few, many or a size class.

J: TRBJ1-2
V: TRBV5-1
D: TRBD1
size: NA
CDR3: CASSSLPGQGARGYTF
DNA: TGCGCCAGCAGCTCACTACCGGGACAGGGTGCGAGGGGCTACACCTTC

J: TRBJ2-5
V: TRBV15
D: TRBD1
size: NA
CDR3: CATSIGTDGETQYF
DNA: TGTGCCACCAGCATCGGGACAGACGGAGAGACCCAGTACTTC

J: TRBJ1-3
V: TRBV10-3
D: NA
size: NA
CDR3: CAISDPTASSGNTIYF
DNA: TGTGCCATCAGTGACCCGACAGCTAGCTCTGGAAACACCATATATTTT

J: TRBJ1-3
V: TRBV15
D: NA
size: NA
CDR3: CATSRTVSSGNTIYF
DNA: TGTGCCACCAGCAGAACGGTGAGCTCTGGAAACACCATATATTTT

J: TRBJ2-3
V: TRBV18
D: NA
size: NA
CDR3: CASSLQRADTQYF
DNA: TGTGCCAGCTCATTACAGCGGGCAGATACGCAGTATTTT

J: TRBJ1-2
V: TRBV9
D: TRBD1
size: NA
CDR3: CASSVGGVDRGYGYTF
DNA: TGTGCCAGCAGCGTAGGTGGTGTGGACAGGGGCTATGGCTACACCTTC

J: TRBJ1-6
V: TRBV4-3
D: TRBD1
size: NA
CDR3: CASSQNLQGLDSPLHF
DNA: TGCGCCAGCAGCCAAAACCTACAGGGGTTGGATTCACCCCTCCACTTT

J: TRBJ1-2
V: TRBV6-6
D: NA
size: NA
CDR3: CASSYSGGEYGYTF
DNA: TGTGCCAGCAGTTACTCCGGGGGGGAGTATGGCTACACCTTC

J: TRBJ2-2
V: TRBV9
D: TRBD2
size: once
CDR3: CASSVLAGPMNTGELFF
DNA: TGTGCCAGCAGCGTACTAGCGGGGCCGATGAACACCGGGGAGCTGTTTTTT

J: TRBJ1-2
V: TRBV27
D: TRBD1
size: NA
CDR3: CASSLNWDRSTYGYTF
DNA: TGTGCCAGCAGTTTAAACTGGGACAGGTCGACCTATGGCTACACCTTC

J: TRBJ1-2
V: TRBV28
D: TRBD1
size: NA
CDR3: CASSSPGQVGNYGYTF
DNA: TGTGCCAGCAGTTCCCCCGGACAGGTCGGTAACTATGGCTACACCTTC

J: TRBJ2-4
V: TRBV18
D: TRBD2
size: NA
CDR3: CASSHTELAGGSGDF
DNA: TGTGCCAGCTCACACACGGAACTAGCGGGGGGTTCAGGGGACTTC

J: TRBJ2-5
V: TRBV6-2/TRBV6-3
D: TRBD2
size: NA
CDR3: CASSPTSGGVSRETQYF
DNA: TGTGCCAGCAGCCCTACTAGCGGGGGAGTCTCCAGGGAGACCCAGTACTTC

J: TRBJ2-5
V: TRBV7-2
D: TRBD2
size: NA
CDR3: CASSLDTSGVKTQYF
DNA: TGTGCCAGCAGCTTAGATACTAGCGGGGTAAAGACCCAGTACTTC

J: TRBJ2-2
V: TRBV6-5
D: TRBD2
size: NA
CDR3: CASTGGVGELFF
DNA: TGTGCCAGCACCGGGGGGGTCGGGGAGCTGTTTTTT

J: TRBJ1-1
V: TRBV6-6
D: NA
size: NA
CDR3: CASLTIRGNTEAFF
DNA: TGTGCCAGCCTGACGATAAGGGGGAACACTGAAGCTTTCTTT

J: TRBJ2-5
V: TRBV24-1
D: TRBD2
size: NA
CDR3: CATSDTLAGGKETQYF
DNA: TGTGCCACCAGTGACACTCTAGCGGGGGGGAAGGAGACCCAGTACTTC

J: TRBJ1-3
V: TRBV19
D: TRBD1
size: NA
CDR3: CASSRQGSGNTIYF
DNA: TGTGCCAGTAGCAGACAGGGCTCTGGAAACACCATATATTTT

J: TRBJ2-5
V: TRBV5-4
D: TRBD2
size: once
CDR3: CASSTPGLAGDETQYF
DNA: TGTGCCAGCAGCACCCCGGGACTAGCGGGAGATGAGACCCAGTACTTC

J: TRBJ2-2
V: TRBV19
D: NA
size: NA
CDR3: CASSKNILTAGELFF
DNA: TGTGCCAGTAGTAAAAACATCCTTACCGCCGGGGAGCTGTTTTTT

J: TRBJ2-2
V: TRBV18
D: NA
size: NA
CDR3: CASSPFGTPNTGELFF
DNA: TGTGCCAGCTCACCATTCGGGACTCCGAACACCGGGGAGCTGTTTTTT

J: TRBJ1-2
V: TRBV20-1
D: NA
size: few
CDR3: CSGGIGNGYTF
DNA: TGCAGTGGAGGGATAGGGAATGGCTACACCTTC

J: TRBJ2-2
V: TRBV5-1
D: NA
size: NA
CDR3: CASSLQGQHTGELFF
DNA: TGCGCCAGCAGCCTCCAGGGGCAGCACACCGGGGAGCTGTTTTTT

J: TRBJ2-5
V: TRBV11-2
D: TRBD2
size: NA
CDR3: CASSSHPMAGGRETQYF
DNA: TGTGCCAGCAGCTCGCACCCCATGGCGGGGGGGCGAGAGACCCAGTACTTC

J: TRBJ1-2
V: TRBV6-5
D: TRBD1
size: once
CDR3: CASKGQGMGGYTF
DNA: TGTGCCAGCAAGGGACAGGGGATGGGTGGCTACACCTTC

J: TRBJ1-5
V: TRBV18
D: TRBD1
size: few
CDR3: CASSEGQGSWPQHF
DNA: TGTGCCAGCTCGGAAGGACAGGGGAGTTGGCCCCAGCATTTT

J: TRBJ2-3
V: TRBV7-8
D: NA
size: NA
CDR3: CASSFGGGSGDTQYF
DNA: TGTGCCAGCAGCTTTGGGGGAGGTTCAGGAGATACGCAGTATTTT

J: TRBJ2-7
V: TRBV9
D: TRBD2
size: NA
CDR3: CASSVQAGGYEQYF
DNA: TGTGCCAGCAGCGTACAAGCGGGAGGCTACGAGCAGTACTTC

J: TRBJ1-2
V: TRBV20-1
D: NA
size: NA
CDR3: CSANRADGYTF
DNA: TGCAGTGCTAACAGGGCGGATGGCTACACCTTC